These 26 T cell receptor beta chains share one sample of origin, sequenced in a study of OX40 agonist ivuxolimab in advanced cancers. Sequenced by immunoSEQ multiplex PCR; TCRdb stores in-frame clones only, minus some. The sample lists 57,000 or so clones; around 86% were seen once. The sequenced sample was CD4+ or CD8+ T cells sorted from blood, obtained in a trial of the OX40 agonist ivuxolimab. These receptors came from an adult with an advanced solid tumor such as melanoma, head and neck, liver or kidney cancer.

This sequence joins TRBV28 and TRBJ2-7; no definite D call. This CDR3 is built from 17 residues. Germline V gives CDR1 MDHEN, CDR2 SYDVKM. The V end lost 6 bases, the J end lost 2 bases, and 23 bases lay between the germline ends. As DNA, the CDR3 is TGTGCCAGCAGCCTACCCTTGGACGGATCCTTTGCCTACGAGCAGTACTTC. Protein: CASSLPLDGSFAYEQYF.

The gene calls are TRBV9 and TRBJ2-2, with D perhaps TRBD2 (6 bases). Germline assignment: CDR1 SGDLS and CDR2 YYNGEE. The CDR3 extends over 15 amino acids. V dropped 0 bases and J dropped 1 base, with 7 bases sitting between them. CDR3 DNA sequence: TGTGCCAGCAGCGTAGGGGACTGGAACACCGGGGAGCTGTTTTTT. Translation: CASSVGDWNTGELFF.

V is TRBV5-4 and J is TRBJ1-3; D gene uncertain. V dropped 3 bases and J dropped 0 bases, with 13 bases sitting between them. The CDR3 contains 16 residues. Germline V CDR1 and CDR2: SGHNT, YYREEE (reference sequence). The CDR3 region has the DNA TGTGCCAGCAGCTGGTGGGGAACGAGCTCTGGAAACACCATATATTTT. Translation gives CASSWWGTSSGNTIYF.

This clone was counted a single time. The rearrangement joins TRBV7-2 to TRBJ2-7; 9 bases fit TRBD2. The CDR3 covers 15 residues. Germline CDR1 is SGHTA and CDR2 is FQGNSA. Losses at the gene ends were 5 bases for V and 2 bases for J; bases not matched to a gene: 7. In DNA, the CDR3 is TGTGCCAGCAGCCATCATAGCGGGGGACCCTACGAGCAGTACTTC. It specifies CASSHHSGGPYEQYF.

This chain uses TRBV28 with TRBJ1-2, with TRBD1 as a possible D gene (6 bases). V was cut by 7 bases and J by 6 bases, with 15 bases left in between. The CDR3 sequence is 13 residues long. The germline gives CDR1 MDHEN, CDR2 SYDVKM. The CDR3, as DNA: TGTGCCAGCAAACAAACAGGGAGGGATGGCTACACCTTC. Translated: CASKQTGRDGYTF.

This chain's CDR3 is CASSAGMPGENTEAFF. As DNA, the CDR3 is TGTGCCAGCTCGGCTGGGATGCCGGGAGAGAACACTGAAGCTTTCTTT. The chain uses TRBV18 and TRBJ1-1; D remains unclear. Germline loops: CDR1 KGHSH, CDR2 LQKENI. V dropped 6 bases and J dropped 1 base, with 18 bases sitting between them. The CDR3 runs to 16 residues.

V usage is TRBV4-3 and J usage is TRBJ2-2; tentative D call: TRBD1 (5 bases). The CDR3 contains 17 residues. V was pared by 0 bases and J by 3 bases, with 14 bases between. CDR1 and CDR2 (germline): LGHNA, YSLEER. DNA for the CDR3: TGCGCCAGCAGCCAAGACCTACCAGGACAAGACACCGGGGAGCTGTTTTTT. It specifies CASSQDLPGQDTGELFF.

The gene calls are TRBV29-1 and TRBJ2-7; D is perhaps TRBD1 or TRBD2 (5 bases each). This CDR3 region has 15 residues. Germline V gene sequence: CDR1 SQVTM, CDR2 ANQGSEA. Trimming left V 5 bases short and J 3 bases short, with 20 bases between. This CDR3 reads CSVSNPGRRFYEQYF. DNA of the CDR3: TGCAGCGTTTCTAACCCGGGACGGCGCTTCTACGAGCAGTACTTC.

The chain links TRBV6-1 to TRBJ2-7; possible D gene TRBD2, 6 bases. In germline, CDR1 is MNHNS, CDR2 SASEGT. Trimming pared 3 bases from V and 7 bases from J, leaving 10 bases between. The CDR3 contains 12 residues. CDR3 protein: CASSERGGEQYF. In DNA, the CDR3 is TGTGCCAGCAGTGAGCGGGGCGGAGAGCAGTACTTC.

The chain recombines TRBV28 with TRBJ1-1; D call uncertain. Germline CDR1 reads MDHEN; CDR2 reads SYDVKM. The CDR3 spans 16 residues. V was cut by 8 bases and J by 4 bases, with 23 bases left in between. CDR3 DNA sequence: TGTGCCAGCGGGATGATAGGAGCCTCAAAGGGCACTGAAGCTTTCTTT. Translated: CASGMIGASKGTEAFF.

V is TRBV5-5 and J is TRBJ1-2, with 7 bases fitting TRBD1. The J segment lost 6 bases and the V segment lost 0 bases, leaving 2 bases of the junction unmatched. CDR1 is SGHKS, CDR2 YYEKEE, per germline (reference sequence). The CDR3 has 13 amino acids. CDR3 coding DNA: TGTGCCAGCAGCTTGGCCGGACAGGATGGCTACACCTTC. Amino acids: CASSLAGQDGYTF.

This chain connects TRBV11-2 to TRBJ1-5; D gene uncertain. The CDR3 is made up of 14 amino acids. CDR1 and CDR2 (germline): SGHAT, FQNNGV. Between the trimmed V and J ends, which lost 4 bases and 13 bases, there was a span of 20 bases. Here the CDR3 DNA reads TGTGCCAGCAGCTCCGACCATAAGACCCCCACACAGCATTTT. Translating gives CASSSDHKTPTQHF.

The sample holds a few counts of this clone. The chain uses TRBV6-5 and TRBJ1-1, with 11 bases that match TRBD1. The CDR3 contains 13 residues. The germline V gene has CDR1 MNHEY and CDR2 SVGAGI. J was trimmed by 11 bases and V by 5 bases; bases with no gene match: 7. The CDR3 coding sequence is TGTGCCAGCAGTCGGACAGGGGGCTCAAGGGCTTTCTTT. Protein: CASSRTGGSRAFF.

The rearrangement joins TRBV19 to TRBJ1-1, with D maybe TRBD1 (5 bases). The CDR3 is 12 amino acids. V was trimmed by 5 bases and J by 5 bases, leaving 9 bases between them. The germline V gene has CDR1 LNHDA and CDR2 SQIVND (reference sequence). CDR3 loop: CASSEQVTEAFF. DNA for the CDR3: TGTGCCAGTAGTGAACAGGTAACTGAAGCTTTCTTT.

The chain combines TRBV15 with TRBJ2-1; maybe TRBD2 (5 bases). The V end was cut by 5 bases, the J end by 5 bases, with 13 bases between. Germline CDR1 LNHNV, CDR2 YYDKDF (reference sequence). The CDR3 covers 14 residues. CDR3 sequence (DNA): TGTGCCACCAGCGGAGGCCACGCGGACAATGAGCAGTTCTTC. This encodes CATSGGHADNEQFF.

The gene calls are TRBV11-2 and TRBJ2-1; D may be TRBD1 (5 bases). The CDR3 totals 12 residues. Germline loops: CDR1 SGHAT, CDR2 FQNNGV. The germline V and J ends were trimmed by 6 bases and 11 bases, with 14 bases remaining between them. This CDR3 is CASSFRDHKQFF. The DNA for the CDR3 is TGTGCCAGCAGTTTCAGGGATCACAAGCAGTTCTTC. The variable domain in full, with the rest retrieved from reference TRBV11-2 and TRBJ2-1, is EAGVAQSPRYKIIEKRQSVAFWCNPISGHATLYWYQQILGQGPKLLIQFQNNGVVDDSQLPKDRFSAERLKGVDSTLKIQPAKLEDSAVYLCASSFRDHKQFFGPGTRLTVL.

The chain has TRBV4-2 and TRBJ1-6; D unclear. CDR1 is LGHNA and CDR2 is YNFKEQ in the germline V gene. The CDR3 totals 15 residues. V lost 0 bases and J 6 bases, leaving 9 bases between the germline ends. CDR3 DNA: TGTGCCAGCAGCCAAGACCTAGTAGTTAATTCACCCCTCCACTTT. Translation: CASSQDLVVNSPLHF.

V and J are TRBV6-5 and TRBJ2-4; TRBD1 matches 7 bases. The CDR3 totals 15 residues. With V trimmed by 1 base and J by 4 bases, 4 bases remained unmatched. CDR1 is MNHEY and CDR2 is SVGAGI in the germline V gene. This chain's CDR3 is CASSYLGQKKNIQYF. The CDR3 DNA follows: TGTGCCAGCAGTTACTTGGGACAGAAAAAAAACATTCAGTACTTC.

This chain connects TRBV7-9 to TRBJ1-1; D is uncertain. Germline V gene data show CDR1 as SEHNR and CDR2 as FQNEAQ (reference sequence). V was pared by 7 bases and J by 1 base, with 13 bases between. The CDR3 has 14 residues. In DNA, the CDR3 is TGTGCCAGCACCCTTAATGGGCAGAACACTGAAGCTTTCTTT. Protein: CASTLNGQNTEAFF. The variable domain in full, completed from reference TRBV7-9 and TRBJ1-1, reads DTGVSQNPRHKITKRGQNVTFRCDPISEHNRLYWYRQTLGQGPEFLTYFQNEAQLEKSRLLSDRFSAERPKGSFSTLEIQRTEQGDSAMYLCASTLNGQNTEAFFGQGTRLTVV.

The J gene is TRBJ1-1, the V gene TRBV2; D unclear. The CDR3 is 13 amino acids. Germline lookup yields CDR1 SNHLY and CDR2 FYNNEI. The germline V and J ends were trimmed by 10 bases and 2 bases, with 14 bases remaining between them. The CDR3 spells CATLGLPNTEAFF. The CDR3 DNA is TGTGCCACTTTAGGGCTTCCCAACACTGAAGCTTTCTTT.

This clone was found once. The V gene is TRBV7-9, the J gene TRBJ1-5; the D is unclear. The V gene's germline CDR1 is SEHNR and CDR2 FQNEAQ (reference sequence). The CDR3 has 14 amino acids. Trimming took 8 bases from V and 0 from J, leaving 11 bases between them. The CDR3 DNA reads TGTGCCAGCTCCCGCGGAAATAGCAATCAGCCCCAGCATTTT. Protein sequence: CASSRGNSNQPQHF.

V is TRBV28 and J is TRBJ1-5; D gene uncertain. This CDR3 comprises 13 residues. With 3 bases removed from V and 0 bases from J, the gap between germline ends came to 3 bases. CDR1 and CDR2 (germline): MDHEN, SYDVKM. The CDR3 DNA follows: TGTGCCAGCAGTTTGGATAGCAATCAGCCCCAGCATTTT. This gives the protein CASSLDSNQPQHF.

This rearrangement joins TRBV6-1 to TRBJ2-3; D unresolved. Germline lookup yields CDR1 MNHNS and CDR2 SASEGT. V shed 5 bases and J shed 2 bases, with 5 bases lying between them. This CDR3 region has 12 residues. The DNA for the CDR3 is TGTGCCAGCAGTCTTAACACAGATACGCAGTATTTT. It yields the protein CASSLNTDTQYF.

This chain joins TRBV5-1 and TRBJ1-1; D is undetermined. The V end was cut by 7 bases, the J end by 3 bases, with 16 bases between. This CDR3 comprises 14 residues. Germline-derived CDR1 and CDR2 are SGHRS and YFSETQ. This CDR3 is CASASSNVYTEAFF. In DNA, the CDR3 is TGCGCCAGCGCTAGTTCGAATGTGTACACTGAAGCTTTCTTT. The full variable domain, with the rest looked up from reference TRBV5-1 and TRBJ1-1, is KAGVTQTPRYLIKTRGQQVTLSCSPISGHRSVSWYQQTPGQGLQFLFEYFSETQRNKGNFPGRFSGRQFSNSRSEMNVSTLELGDSALYLCASASSNVYTEAFFGQGTRLTVV.

This chain connects TRBV4-2 to TRBJ1-6; D gene ambiguous. The CDR3 spans 15 residues. V was trimmed by 0 bases and J by 7 bases, leaving 10 bases between them. Germline V CDR1 and CDR2: LGHNA, YNFKEQ. As DNA, the CDR3 is TGTGCCAGCAGCCAAGAGGTGTTAGGAAATTCACCCCTCCACTTT. Translation gives CASSQEVLGNSPLHF.

The chain recombines TRBV6-5 with TRBJ1-6, with a tentative D call TRBD1 (5 bases). Germline values: CDR1 MNHEY, CDR2 SVGAGI. The V end was cut by 6 bases, the J end by 8 bases, with 11 bases between. This CDR3 has 13 amino acids. The DNA of the CDR3 is TGTGCCAGCAGAGGACAAAGCTATTCACCCCTCCACTTT. Its protein is CASRGQSYSPLHF.